Below, 18 T cell receptor beta chains from the same sample are listed, as sequenced in a study of blood T cells in healthy people across ages. The second PCR ran roughly 6 to 11 cycles with a sample-barcoded 5' primer and J-beta primers. MiXCR was run by TCRdb on the 5' RACE reads, yielding one entry per CDR3 protein. The sample has some 550,000 distinct CDR3 sequences; 45% to 55% are singletons. Source material: blood. These receptors were taken from a man older than 75 in good health.

The chain links TRBV5-1 to TRBJ2-7; D may match TRBD1 or TRBD2 (5 bases each). The V gene's germline CDR1 is SGHRS and CDR2 YFSETQ. Trimming cost V 0 bases and J 0 bases, with 13 bases left between them. The CDR3 contains 16 residues. CDR3 nucleotide sequence: TGCGCCAGCAGCTTGGGGGGCATTACTAGCTCCTACGAGCAGTACTTC. It encodes CASSLGGITSSYEQYF.

This clonotype was counted many times. The chain couples TRBV7-2 to TRBJ2-3, with D perhaps TRBD1 (5 bases). Trimming removed 0 bases from V and 1 base from J, with 8 bases in between. The CDR3 sequence is 15 residues long. Germline V gene lookup returns CDR1 SGHTA and CDR2 FQGNSA. The DNA for the CDR3 is TGTGCCAGCAGCTTAGCAGTGGGGCGCACAGATACGCAGTATTTT. Translation gives CASSLAVGRTDTQYF.

This clonotype was seen a handful of times. The chain couples TRBV7-2 to TRBJ2-1, with D hard to call. The CDR3 has 14 amino acids. Deletions cut 2 bases from V and 2 bases from J, with 7 bases between. Germline values: CDR1 SGHTA, CDR2 FQGNSA. The CDR3 bases are TGTGCCAGCAGCTTAATGGTGGCCTACAATGAGCAGTTCTTC. Translating it yields CASSLMVAYNEQFF.

Here the CDR3 DNA reads TGTGCCAGCAGCGCCGGGCAGGGGTTCTACAATGAGCAGTTCTTC. Protein sequence: CASSAGQGFYNEQFF. The chain carries TRBV9 and TRBJ2-1; TRBD1 might be the D (6 bases). Looked up from germline, CDR1 is SGDLS and CDR2 is YYNGEE. V shed 3 bases and J shed 3 bases, with 13 bases lying between them. The CDR3 extends over 15 amino acids.

The CDR3 protein is CASSVGTGPLGITKNIQYF. CDR3 DNA: TGTGCCAGCAGTGTCGGGACAGGGCCCCTAGGAATAACCAAAAACATTCAGTACTTC. The gene calls are TRBV6-1 and TRBJ2-4, with TRBD1 matching 9 bases. The V gene end was trimmed by 4 bases and the J gene end by 2 bases; junction bases not matched to a gene: 15. There are 19 residues in the CDR3. Germline V gene lookup returns CDR1 MNHNS and CDR2 SASEGT.

The rearrangement uses TRBV20-1 and TRBJ2-3; 8 bases map to TRBD1. The CDR3 is 15 residues long. Germline V gene sequence: CDR1 DFQATT, CDR2 SNEGSKA (reference sequence). V trimming: 4 bases; J trimming: 2 bases; junction bases outside the gene matches: 8. CDR3 in amino acids: CSATRQGSDTDTQYF. The CDR3 DNA follows: TGCAGTGCTACTCGACAGGGGTCAGACACAGATACGCAGTATTTT.

This clonotype has just a few counts. The genes are TRBV12-3 or TRBV12-4 and TRBJ1-5; D gene unclear. V lost 6 bases and J lost 9, with 15 bases in between. The CDR3 is made up of 13 amino acids. CDR3 nucleotides: TGTGCCAGCAGGGAAAGGGTTAAGGCGCCCCAGCATTTT. Translation: CASRERVKAPQHF.

This clonotype was observed a handful of times. The V call is TRBV12-3 or TRBV12-4, the J call TRBJ1-4; 7 bases are shared with TRBD1. The CDR3 has 11 amino acids. Losses at the gene ends were 6 bases for V and 11 bases for J; bases not matched to a gene: 3. The CDR3 spells CASRTTGKLFF. CDR3 in DNA: TGTGCCAGCAGGACGACAGGGAAACTGTTTTTT.

This clonotype was seen once. V and J are TRBV20-1 and TRBJ1-1; TRBD1 is a possible D gene (5 bases). The CDR3 has 13 amino acids. V was clipped by 6 bases and J by 1 base, with 12 bases between them. Germline V gene sequence: CDR1 DFQATT, CDR2 SNEGSKA (reference sequence). CDR3 in DNA: TGCAGTGCCAAACTACAGGAGAACACTGAAGCTTTCTTT. Translating it yields CSAKLQENTEAFF.

The V call is TRBV10-3, the J call TRBJ2-5; TRBD1 might be the D (6 bases). The CDR3 is made up of 15 amino acids. Trimming took 4 bases from V and 1 from J, leaving 13 bases between them. From germline, CDR1 is ENHRY and CDR2 SYGVKD. This CDR3 reads CAISGSGEFQETQYF. The CDR3 bases are TGTGCCATCAGTGGATCAGGGGAGTTCCAAGAGACCCAGTACTTC.

The genes are TRBV29-1 and TRBJ2-2, with D possibly matching TRBD1 (6 bases). The germline V and J ends were trimmed by 3 bases and 0 bases, with 8 bases remaining between them. The CDR3 is 14 residues long. In germline, CDR1 is SQVTM, CDR2 ANQGSEA. Here the CDR3 DNA reads TGCAGCGTTGACAGGGGACCGAACACCGGGGAGCTGTTTTTT. Encoded protein: CSVDRGPNTGELFF.

The chain recombines TRBV4-3 with TRBJ2-1; possibly TRBD2 for D (6 bases). Trimming pared 0 bases from V and 0 bases from J, leaving 9 bases between. There are 16 residues in the CDR3. The germline V gene has CDR1 LGHNA and CDR2 YSLEER. The CDR3: CASSQEGRFSYNEQFF. The CDR3 DNA follows: TGCGCCAGCAGCCAAGAGGGGAGGTTCTCCTACAATGAGCAGTTCTTC.

This clonotype appeared a few times. The rearrangement uses TRBV5-6 and TRBJ2-5, with a possible D match to TRBD1 (6 bases). Trimming removed 1 base at V and 0 bases at J, with 10 bases between. The germline gives CDR1 SGHDT, CDR2 YYEEEE. The CDR3 is made up of 15 amino acids. CDR3 region: CASSLIWTDQETQYF. CDR3 bases: TGTGCCAGCAGCTTGATTTGGACAGACCAAGAGACCCAGTACTTC.

This chain links TRBV7-2 with TRBJ2-5, with D perhaps TRBD2 (6 bases). The CDR3 length is 16 residues. CDR1 and CDR2 (germline): SGHTA, FQGNSA. With 1 base removed from V and 11 bases from J, the gap between germline ends came to 23 bases. The CDR3 bases are TGTGCCAGCAGCTTAGTTGTACGAGCGGGCCAGGAGGAGCAGTACTTC. It codes for CASSLVVRAGQEEQYF.

This clonotype showed up just once. The J gene is TRBJ2-3, the V gene TRBV7-3, with 10 bases that match TRBD2. With 2 bases clipped from V and 3 bases from J, the junction kept 5 bases outside the gene matches. Germline V gene sequence: CDR1 SGHTA, CDR2 FQGTGA. This CDR3 region has 16 residues. The CDR3 nucleotides are TGTGCCAGCAGCTTAGGGAGGACTAGCGGTACAGATACGCAGTATTTT. This gives the protein CASSLGRTSGTDTQYF.

This sequence joins TRBV6-1 and TRBJ1-4; D gene unclear. This CDR3 comprises 14 residues. Trimming pared 4 bases from V and 5 bases from J, leaving 11 bases between. Germline V gives CDR1 MNHNS, CDR2 SASEGT. CDR3 amino acids: CASSGPAPNEKLFF. The CDR3 nucleotides are TGTGCCAGCAGTGGGCCAGCCCCGAATGAAAAACTGTTTTTT.

This clonotype was counted only a few times. This rearrangement joins TRBV9 to TRBJ2-1; the D gene is possibly TRBD2 (5 bases). Germline CDR1 and CDR2: SGDLS and YYNGEE. V lost 0 bases, J lost 8 bases, and 15 bases lay in between. CDR3 length: 15 amino acids. This CDR3 reads CASSVESGVLYEQFF. CDR3 DNA: TGTGCCAGCAGCGTAGAGAGCGGAGTACTTTATGAGCAGTTCTTC.

The V call is TRBV7-2, the J call TRBJ2-7; 7 positions match TRBD1. This CDR3 has 14 amino acids. Germline loops: CDR1 SGHTA, CDR2 FQGNSA. V was pared by 5 bases and J by 3 bases, with 7 bases of the junction left unmatched. The CDR3 nucleotides read TGTGCCAGCAGCGTGGGTCGGGACAGCTACGAGCAGTACTTC. Encoded protein: CASSVGRDSYEQYF.